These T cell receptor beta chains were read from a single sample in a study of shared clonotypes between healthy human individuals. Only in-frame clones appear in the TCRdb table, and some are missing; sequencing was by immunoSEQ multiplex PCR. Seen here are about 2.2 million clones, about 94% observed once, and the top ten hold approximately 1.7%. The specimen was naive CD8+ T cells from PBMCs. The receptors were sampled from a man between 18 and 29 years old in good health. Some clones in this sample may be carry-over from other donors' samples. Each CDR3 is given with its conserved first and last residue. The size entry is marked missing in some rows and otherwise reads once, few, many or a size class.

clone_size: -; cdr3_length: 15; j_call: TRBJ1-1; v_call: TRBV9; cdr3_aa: CASSVEGRMNTEAFF
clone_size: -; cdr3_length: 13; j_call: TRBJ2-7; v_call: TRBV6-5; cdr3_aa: CASRPRGLGEQYF
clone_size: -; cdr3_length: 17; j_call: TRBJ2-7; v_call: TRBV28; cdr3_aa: CASSQPIRGVLPYEQYF
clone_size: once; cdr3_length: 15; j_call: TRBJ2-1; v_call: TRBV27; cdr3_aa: CASWSRWSTYNEQFF
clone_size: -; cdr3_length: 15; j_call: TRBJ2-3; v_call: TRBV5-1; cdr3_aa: CASSPRGTLTDTQYF
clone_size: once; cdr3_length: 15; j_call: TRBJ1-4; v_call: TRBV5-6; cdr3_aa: CASSLQGGLGEKLFF
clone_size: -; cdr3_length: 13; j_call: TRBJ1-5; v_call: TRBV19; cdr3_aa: CASNPTGDQPQHF
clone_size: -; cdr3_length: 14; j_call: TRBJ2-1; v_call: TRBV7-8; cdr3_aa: CASSFGQSYNEQFF
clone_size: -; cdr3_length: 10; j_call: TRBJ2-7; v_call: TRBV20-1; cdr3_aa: CSAHGKEQYF
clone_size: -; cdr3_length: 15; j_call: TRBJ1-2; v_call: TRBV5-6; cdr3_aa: CASSLELQGAHGYTF
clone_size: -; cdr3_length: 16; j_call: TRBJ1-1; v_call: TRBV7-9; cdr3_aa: CASSLGGDSGNTEAFF
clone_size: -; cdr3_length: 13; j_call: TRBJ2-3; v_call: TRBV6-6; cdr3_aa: CASGREDGDTQYF
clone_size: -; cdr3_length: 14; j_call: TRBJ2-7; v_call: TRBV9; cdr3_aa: CASSVLGSSYEQYF
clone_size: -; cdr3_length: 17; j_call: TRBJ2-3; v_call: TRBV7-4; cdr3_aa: CASSLGEVQSLTDTQYF
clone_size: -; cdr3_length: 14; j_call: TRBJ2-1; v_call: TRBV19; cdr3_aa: CASSGSATYNEQFF
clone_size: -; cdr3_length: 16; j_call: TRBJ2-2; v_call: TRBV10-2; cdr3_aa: CASRGLADGNTGELFF
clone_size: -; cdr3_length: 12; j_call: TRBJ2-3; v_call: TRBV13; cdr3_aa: CASSPAGDTQYF
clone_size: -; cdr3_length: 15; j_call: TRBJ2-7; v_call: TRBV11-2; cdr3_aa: CASSPRTSGIYEQYF
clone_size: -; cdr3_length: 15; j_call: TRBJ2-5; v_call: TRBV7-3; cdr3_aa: CASSPSGLAGETQYF
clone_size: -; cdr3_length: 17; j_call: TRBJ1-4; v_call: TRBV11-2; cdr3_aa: CASSLNPSGPINEKLFF
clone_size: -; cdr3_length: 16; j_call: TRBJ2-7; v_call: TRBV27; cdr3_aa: CASSSGTSGNPYEQYF
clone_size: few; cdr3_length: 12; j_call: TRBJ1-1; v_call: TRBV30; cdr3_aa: CAWSVANTEAFF
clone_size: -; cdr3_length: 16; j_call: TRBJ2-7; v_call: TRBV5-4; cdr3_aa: CASSFTGASGTYEQYF
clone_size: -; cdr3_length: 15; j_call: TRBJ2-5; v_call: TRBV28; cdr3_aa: CASSFPQGIGETQYF
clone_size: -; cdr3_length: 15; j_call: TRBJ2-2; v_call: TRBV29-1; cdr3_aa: CSVGLERGRAGELFF
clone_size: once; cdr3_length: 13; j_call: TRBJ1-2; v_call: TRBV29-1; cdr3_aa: CSVEESDSYGYTF
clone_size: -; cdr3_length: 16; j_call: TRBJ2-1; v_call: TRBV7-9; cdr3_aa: CASSPSAPRSRDEQFF
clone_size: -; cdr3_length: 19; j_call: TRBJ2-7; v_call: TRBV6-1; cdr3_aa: CASSEGSYPGTSGRYEQYF